This T cell receptor (beta chain) was identified during a study of T cell responses to AZD1222 COVID-19 vaccine. Findings and caveats of the study: The peak T cell response came first, and repertoires were sampled only after it. It was only 6 or 7 AZD1222 recipients who were seropositive at baseline. When two AZD1222 doses had been given, Spike-specific TCR breadth and depth rose.

CDR1 is SGHAT, CDR2 FQNNGV, per germline. V was shortened by 5 bases and J by 5 bases, with 21 bases between the two germline ends. This CDR3 is 16 amino acids long. Sequencing used immunoSEQ multiplex PCR; TCRdb keeps in-frame clones, though not all of them. The sample includes more than 150,000 clones, approximately 90% seen only once; the top ten take approximately 1.5%. As concerns this clone: As yet, its antigen is unknown.

The specimen comprised peripheral blood, sampled 28 days after the second AZD1222 dose. The V gene is TRBV11-2, the J gene TRBJ1-1; maybe TRBD1 (5 bases). The clonotype comes from an adult who received the AZD1222 COVID-19 vaccine. CDR3 DNA sequence: TGTGCCAGCAGCCCACGAAACTCCGGGACGGTTACTGAAGCTTTCTTT. It yields the protein CASSPRNSGTVTEAFF.